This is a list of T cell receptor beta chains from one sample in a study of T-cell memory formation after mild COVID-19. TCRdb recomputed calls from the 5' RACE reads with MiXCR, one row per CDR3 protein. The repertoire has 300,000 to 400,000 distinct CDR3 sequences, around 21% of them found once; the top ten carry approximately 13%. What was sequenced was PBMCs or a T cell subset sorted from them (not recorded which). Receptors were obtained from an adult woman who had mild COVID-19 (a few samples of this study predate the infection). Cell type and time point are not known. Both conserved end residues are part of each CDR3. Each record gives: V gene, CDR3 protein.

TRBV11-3	CASSPGVGGPISSYNEQFF
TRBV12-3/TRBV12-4	CASRRSGTDTQYF
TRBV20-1	CSARDDPFGGELFF
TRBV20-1	CSAFRVPYGYTF
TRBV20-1	CSAREGSGGGGYTF
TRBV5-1	CASRFGPATSYEQYF
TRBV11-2	CASSLAARGDGYTF
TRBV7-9	CASSLGVSGNQPQHF
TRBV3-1	CASSQDPLVAGVGYNEQFF
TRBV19	CASSINGGRRNQPQHF
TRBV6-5	CASSYSYEGLRVYTF
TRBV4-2	CASSHLTGGRDEQYF
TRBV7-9	CASSLGTGVYEQYF
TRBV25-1	CASSEYRAGGPLHF
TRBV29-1	CSVRVLGNEQYF
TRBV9	CASSVGSSNEQFF
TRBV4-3	CASKLTGDSNTEAFF
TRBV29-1	CSVGQPPYNEQFF
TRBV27	CASSFIGGTNSPLHF